Presented here are 25 T cell receptor beta chains from one specimen sequenced in a study of blood T cell repertoires in COVID-19. TCRdb's table, derived via immunoSEQ multiplex PCR, lists solely in-frame clones and lacks some. This table has around 80,000 clones, around 89% appearing once. Sample: peripheral blood. These receptors all come from a man between 60 and 75 years old with acute or convalescent COVID-19.

The V call is TRBV18, the J call TRBJ2-1, with 9 bases lining up with TRBD2. The CDR3 contains 14 residues. Germline lookup yields CDR1 KGHSH and CDR2 LQKENI. V shed 6 bases, J shed 8 bases, and the junction held 8 bases outside the gene matches. This CDR3 is CASSESSGIYEQFF. The CDR3, as DNA: TGTGCCAGCTCTGAGTCTAGCGGGATCTATGAGCAGTTCTTC.

The genes are TRBV5-1 and TRBJ2-6, with TRBD1 identical over 10 bases. Germline CDR1 SGHRS, CDR2 YFSETQ. The CDR3 loop spans 18 amino acids. The junction had 9 bases not matched to a gene; V was cut back by 6 bases and J by 0 bases. CDR3 protein: CASTRQGAHSSGANVLTF. The CDR3 coding sequence is TGCGCCAGCACCAGACAGGGGGCACACAGCTCTGGGGCCAACGTCCTGACTTTC. The whole variable domain, filled in from reference TRBV5-1 and TRBJ2-6, reads KAGVTQTPRYLIKTRGQQVTLSCSPISGHRSVSWYQQTPGQGLQFLFEYFSETQRNKGNFPGRFSGRQFSNSRSEMNVSTLELGDSALYLCASTRQGAHSSGANVLTFGAGSRLTVL.

The gene calls are TRBV5-1 and TRBJ2-1, with 8 bases identical to TRBD2. Germline V lookup: CDR1 SGHRS, CDR2 YFSETQ. The V and J ends lost 0 bases and 0 bases, in that order; junction bases with no gene match: 8. The CDR3 is 18 amino acids. Written as DNA, the CDR3 is TGCGCCAGCAGCTTGGCCCGGGGACTAGGAAGCTCCTACAATGAGCAGTTCTTC. Amino acid sequence: CASSLARGLGSSYNEQFF.

This rearrangement joins TRBV28 to TRBJ2-2, with a possible D match to TRBD1 (5 bases). CDR1 and CDR2 (germline): MDHEN, SYDVKM. V lost 6 bases and J lost 1, with 9 bases in between. This CDR3 comprises 14 residues. The DNA of the CDR3 is TGTGCCAGCAGACGTGACAGGAACACCGGGGAGCTGTTTTTT. Translation gives CASRRDRNTGELFF.

This sequence joins TRBV6-6 and TRBJ1-2; a weak D match, TRBD1 (5 bases). Germline loops: CDR1 MNHNY, CDR2 SVGAGI (reference sequence). V was pared by 0 bases and J by 4 bases, with 15 bases between. This CDR3 spans 16 amino acids. CDR3 nucleotide sequence: TGTGCCAGCAGTTACTCGGGGGGTGAGGTTGGCTATGGCTACACCTTC. Translated: CASSYSGGEVGYGYTF.

The rearrangement joins TRBV6-2 or TRBV6-3 to TRBJ1-3; no clear D gene. V lost 6 bases and J lost 4, with 13 bases in between. The CDR3 runs 14 residues. Germline loops: CDR1 MNHEY, CDR2 SVGEGT. CDR3 sequence reads: CASRYSGGGNTIYF. CDR3 sequence (DNA): TGTGCCAGCAGATACAGCGGCGGGGGAAACACCATATATTTT.

The chain links TRBV12-3 or TRBV12-4 to TRBJ2-4; weak D call: TRBD1 (5 bases). Trimming removed 2 bases from V and 15 bases from J, with 14 bases in between. The CDR3 has 12 amino acids. The CDR3 loop reads CASSLRQKDRYF. In nucleotides, the CDR3 is TGTGCCAGCAGTTTAAGACAGAAAGACCGGTACTTC.

The chain has TRBV18 and TRBJ2-7; TRBD1 agrees at 10 bases. Per germline, CDR1 KGHSH and CDR2 LQKENI. The V and J ends lost 5 bases and 3 bases, in that order; junction bases with no gene match: 7. The CDR3 has 15 amino acids. The CDR3 protein is CASSGAGTGVYEQYF. In nucleotides, the CDR3 is TGTGCCAGCTCAGGGGCCGGGACAGGGGTCTACGAGCAGTACTTC.

This CDR3 reads CASSLPGTDTQYF. The CDR3 DNA reads TGTGCCAGCAGCTTACCAGGCACAGATACGCAGTATTTT. The genes are TRBV5-6 and TRBJ2-3; no firm D call. The germline gives CDR1 SGHDT, CDR2 YYEEEE. V shed 2 bases and J shed 1 base, with 5 bases lying between them. The CDR3 consists of 13 residues.

The CDR3 nucleotides read TGTGCCAGCAGCCAATCGGCAGGGCGCTCTGGGGCCAACGTCCTGACTTTC. This codes for CASSQSAGRSGANVLTF. The chain is built from TRBV3-1 (or the pseudogene TRBV3-2) and TRBJ2-6; D may be TRBD1 (5 bases). The CDR3 is 17 amino acids. V gave up 2 bases and J gave up 0 bases, with 11 bases separating them. Germline V gene data show CDR1 as LGHDT and CDR2 as YNNKEL (reference sequence).

The chain is built from TRBV27 and TRBJ2-1, with D unresolved. The CDR3 is 15 residues long. CDR1 and CDR2 from the germline V gene are MNHEY and SMNVEV (reference sequence). V lost 4 bases, J lost 0 bases, and 10 bases lay in between. Written as DNA, the CDR3 is TGTGCCAGCAGTTCTCTAGGTAGCTCCTACAATGAGCAGTTCTTC. This encodes CASSSLGSSYNEQFF.

The chain links TRBV4-2 to TRBJ2-2; possibly TRBD2 for D (7 bases). V was cut by 4 bases and J by 4 bases, with 16 bases left in between. The CDR3 runs to 16 residues. CDR1 is LGHNA and CDR2 is YNFKEQ in the germline V gene. CDR3 sequence: CASSLNAGATTGELFF. The CDR3 bases are TGTGCCAGCAGCCTAAACGCGGGGGCCACCACCGGGGAGCTGTTTTTT.

The V and J genes are TRBV24-1 and TRBJ1-6, with a weak D call TRBD1 (5 bases). Germline V gives CDR1 KGHDR, CDR2 SFDVKD. Trimming left V 5 bases short and J 4 bases short, with 17 bases between. The CDR3 is 17 residues long. The CDR3 DNA reads as TGTGCCACCAGTGTTGGGGGGGAGGGGACTTATAATTCACCCCTCCACTTT. Amino acid sequence: CATSVGGEGTYNSPLHF.

The V gene is TRBV27, the J gene TRBJ1-1, with TRBD1 identical over 8 bases. The CDR3 is made up of 14 amino acids. Trimming at V came to 4 bases and at J to 5 bases, leaving 6 bases not matched to a gene. CDR1 is MNHEY, CDR2 SMNVEV, per germline (reference sequence). CDR3 in amino acids: CASSSRQGATEAFF. CDR3 bases: TGTGCCAGCAGTTCCCGTCAGGGGGCTACTGAAGCTTTCTTT.

This clone was seen only once. The chain recombines TRBV5-6 with TRBJ2-7; TRBD2 agrees at 10 bases. The germline V gene has CDR1 SGHDT and CDR2 YYEEEE. The length of the CDR3 is 15 residues. With V trimmed by 0 bases and J by 6 bases, 6 bases remained unmatched. The CDR3 loop is CASSLGEREGLEQYF. In nucleotides, the CDR3 is TGTGCCAGCAGCTTGGGAGAGCGGGAGGGTCTCGAGCAGTACTTC.

The V and J genes are TRBV5-1 and TRBJ2-2, with D possibly being TRBD1 (6 bases). This CDR3 comprises 14 residues. The V end lost 4 bases, the J end lost 6 bases, and 13 bases lay between the germline ends. CDR1 is SGHRS and CDR2 is YFSETQ in the germline V gene. CDR3 sequence reads: CASSAGDFAGELFF. CDR3 bases: TGCGCCAGCAGCGCAGGGGATTTTGCCGGGGAGCTGTTTTTT. Based on the CDR3 plus reference TRBV5-1 and TRBJ2-2, the full variable domain is KAGVTQTPRYLIKTRGQQVTLSCSPISGHRSVSWYQQTPGQGLQFLFEYFSETQRNKGNFPGRFSGRQFSNSRSEMNVSTLELGDSALYLCASSAGDFAGELFFGEGSRLTVL.

The rearrangement uses TRBV9 and TRBJ2-5; 12 bases are a match to TRBD1. V lost 4 bases to trimming and J lost 5 bases; unmatched junction nucleotides: 9. The CDR3 totals 16 residues. The germline CDR1 and CDR2 sequences are SGDLS and YYNGEE. The CDR3 nucleotides read TGTGCCAGCAGCCCGACCGGGACAGGGGGCTGGGAGACCCAGTACTTC. This codes for CASSPTGTGGWETQYF.

The rearrangement links TRBV7-3 to TRBJ2-3; possibly TRBD2 for D (7 bases). The CDR3 contains 16 residues. Germline CDR1 and CDR2: SGHTA and FQGTGA. Trimming left V 5 bases short and J 1 base short, with 16 bases between. The CDR3 loop is CASSPSRGRGTDTQYF. The CDR3 coding sequence is TGTGCCAGCAGCCCCTCAAGGGGGAGGGGCACAGATACGCAGTATTTT.

The genes are TRBV7-2 and TRBJ2-5, with 10 positions matching TRBD2. Germline loops: CDR1 SGHTA, CDR2 FQGNSA. The CDR3 runs to 16 residues. V was clipped by 3 bases and J by 5 bases; unmatched bases: 9. CDR3 sequence: CASSLLAGAHPETQYF. The CDR3 DNA follows: TGTGCCAGCAGCTTGCTAGCGGGGGCCCATCCTGAGACCCAGTACTTC.

V gene TRBV29-1 combines with J gene TRBJ1-1, with a possible D match to TRBD1 (6 bases). CDR3 length: 14 residues. Germline lookup yields CDR1 SQVTM and CDR2 ANQGSEA. Trimming removed 2 bases from V and 4 bases from J, with 14 bases in between. The CDR3 DNA reads TGCAGCGTTGAAACCCAAACAGGGACCACTGAAGCTTTCTTT. Translating gives CSVETQTGTTEAFF. Using reference TRBV29-1 and TRBJ1-1 for the parts outside the CDR3, the full variable domain is SAVISQKPSRDICQRGTSLTIQCQVDSQVTMMFWYRQQPGQSLTLIATANQGSEATYESGFVIDKFPISRPNLTFSTLTVSNMSPEDSSIYLCSVETQTGTTEAFFGQGTRLTVV.

V is TRBV9 and J is TRBJ1-1, with D maybe TRBD1 (5 bases). Germline CDR1 SGDLS, CDR2 YYNGEE. V shed 0 bases and J shed 0 bases, with 6 bases lying between them. The CDR3 runs 14 residues. As DNA, the CDR3 is TGTGCCAGCAGCGTAGAAGGGGTGAACACTGAAGCTTTCTTT. Its translation is CASSVEGVNTEAFF.

This clone appeared once. V usage is TRBV5-1 and J usage is TRBJ2-1; TRBD2 agrees at 8 bases. This CDR3 is 17 amino acids long. Trimming at V came to 0 bases and at J to 4 bases, leaving 9 bases not matched to a gene. The germline CDR1 and CDR2 sequences are SGHRS and YFSETQ. The CDR3: CASSLGEIAGSYNEQFF. CDR3 nucleotide sequence: TGCGCCAGCAGCTTGGGGGAAATAGCGGGGTCATACAATGAGCAGTTCTTC.

The rearrangement links TRBV6-5 to TRBJ2-1, with 13 positions matching TRBD2. The trim removed 10 bases at V and 4 bases at J, leaving 7 bases unmatched. CDR3 size: 15 residues. CDR1 and CDR2 (germline): MNHEY, SVGAGI. For the CDR3, the DNA is TGTGCCACCAGACTAGCGGGAGGTCAATACAATGAGCAGTTCTTC. Protein: CATRLAGGQYNEQFF.

The rearrangement uses TRBV19 and TRBJ2-7; D is perhaps TRBD2 (5 bases). Between the trimmed V and J ends, which lost 3 bases and 3 bases, there was a span of 9 bases. Germline loops: CDR1 LNHDA, CDR2 SQIVND (reference sequence). This CDR3 has 13 residues. DNA of the CDR3: TGTGCCAGTAGTATCGAGGGATTCTACGAGCAGTACTTC. Translated: CASSIEGFYEQYF.

The V gene is TRBV19, the J gene TRBJ1-2; 9 bases match TRBD1. V gave up 6 bases and J gave up 2 bases; unmatched junction bases: 10. The CDR3 is 16 residues long. In germline, CDR1 is LNHDA, CDR2 SQIVND (reference sequence). CDR3 amino acids: CASRWTGASTNYGYTF. In DNA, the CDR3 is TGTGCCAGTAGGTGGACAGGGGCCTCAACAAACTATGGCTACACCTTC. Full variable domain (missing parts from reference TRBV19 and TRBJ1-2): DGGITQSPKYLFRKEGQNVTLSCEQNLNHDAMYWYRQDPGQGLRLIYYSQIVNDFQKGDIAEGYSVSREKKESFPLTVTSAQKNPTAFYLCASRWTGASTNYGYTFGSGTRLTVV.